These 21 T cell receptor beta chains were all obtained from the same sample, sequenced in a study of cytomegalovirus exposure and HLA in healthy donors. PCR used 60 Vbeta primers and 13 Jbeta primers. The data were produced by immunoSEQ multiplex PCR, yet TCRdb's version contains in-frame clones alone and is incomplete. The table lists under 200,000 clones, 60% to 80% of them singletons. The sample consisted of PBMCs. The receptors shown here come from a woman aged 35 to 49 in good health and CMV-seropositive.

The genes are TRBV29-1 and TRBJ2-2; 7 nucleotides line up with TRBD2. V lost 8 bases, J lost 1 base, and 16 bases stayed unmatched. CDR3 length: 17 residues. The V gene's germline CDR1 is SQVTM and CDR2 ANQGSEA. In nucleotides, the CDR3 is TGCAGCCCGTGTCTCGGATCAATAGCGGGGAACACCGGGGAGCTGTTTTTT. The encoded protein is CSPCLGSIAGNTGELFF.

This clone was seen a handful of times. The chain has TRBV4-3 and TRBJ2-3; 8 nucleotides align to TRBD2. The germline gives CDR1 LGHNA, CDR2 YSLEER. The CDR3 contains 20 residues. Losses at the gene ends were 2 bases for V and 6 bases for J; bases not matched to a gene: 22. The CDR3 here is CASSQLVTAGGPPRSDTQYF. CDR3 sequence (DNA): TGCGCCAGCAGCCAATTGGTCACCGCGGGGGGCCCCCCTCGATCTGATACGCAGTATTTT.

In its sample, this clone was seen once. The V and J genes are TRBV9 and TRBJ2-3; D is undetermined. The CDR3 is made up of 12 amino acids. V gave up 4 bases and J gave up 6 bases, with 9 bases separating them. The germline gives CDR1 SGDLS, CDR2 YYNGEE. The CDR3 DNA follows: TGTGCCAGCAGCTCCCCGCGGGATACGCAGTATTTT. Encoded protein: CASSSPRDTQYF.

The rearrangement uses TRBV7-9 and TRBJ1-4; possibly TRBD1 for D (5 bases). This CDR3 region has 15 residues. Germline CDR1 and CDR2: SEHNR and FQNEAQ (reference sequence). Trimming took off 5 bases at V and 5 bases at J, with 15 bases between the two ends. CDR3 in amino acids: CASSTLGGGNEKLFF. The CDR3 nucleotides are TGTGCCAGCAGCACCCTCGGGGGGGGGAATGAAAAACTGTTTTTT.

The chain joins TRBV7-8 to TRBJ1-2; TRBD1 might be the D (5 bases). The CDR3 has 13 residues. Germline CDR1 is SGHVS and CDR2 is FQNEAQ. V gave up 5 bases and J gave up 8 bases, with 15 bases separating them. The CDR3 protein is CASSRNRGAGYTF. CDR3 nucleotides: TGTGCCAGCAGCCGAAACCGCGGGGCCGGCTACACCTTC. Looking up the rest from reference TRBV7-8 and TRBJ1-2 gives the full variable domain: GAGVSQSPRYKVAKRGQDVALRCDPISGHVSLFWYQQALGQGPEFLTYFQNEAQLDKSGLPSDRFFAERPEGSVSTLKIQRTQQEDSAVYLCASSRNRGAGYTFGSGTRLTVV.

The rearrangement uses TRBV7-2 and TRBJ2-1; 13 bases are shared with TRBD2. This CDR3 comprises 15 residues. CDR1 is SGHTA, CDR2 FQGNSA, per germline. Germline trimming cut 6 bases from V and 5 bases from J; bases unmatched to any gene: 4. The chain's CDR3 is CASRPGTSGNNEQFF. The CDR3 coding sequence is TGTGCCAGCAGGCCGGGGACTAGCGGGAACAATGAGCAGTTCTTC.

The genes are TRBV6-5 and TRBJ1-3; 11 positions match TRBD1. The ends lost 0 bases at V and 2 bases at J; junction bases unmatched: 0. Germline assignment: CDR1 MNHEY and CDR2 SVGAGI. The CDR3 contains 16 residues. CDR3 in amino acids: CASSYSGQGAGNTIYF. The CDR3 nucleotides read TGTGCCAGCAGTTACTCGGGACAGGGGGCTGGAAACACCATATATTTT.

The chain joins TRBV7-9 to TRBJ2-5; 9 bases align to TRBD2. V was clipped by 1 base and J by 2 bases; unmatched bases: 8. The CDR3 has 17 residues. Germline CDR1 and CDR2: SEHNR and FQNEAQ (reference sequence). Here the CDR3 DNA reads TGTGCCAGCAGCTTAGTGGGTACGCGGGAGGGGCAAGAGACCCAGTACTTC. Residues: CASSLVGTREGQETQYF.

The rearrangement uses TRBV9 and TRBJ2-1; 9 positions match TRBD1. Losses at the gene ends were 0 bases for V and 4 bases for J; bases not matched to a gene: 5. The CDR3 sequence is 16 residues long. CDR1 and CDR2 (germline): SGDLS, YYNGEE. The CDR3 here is CASSVGSGTGYNEQFF. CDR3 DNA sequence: TGTGCCAGCAGCGTAGGATCCGGGACAGGGTACAATGAGCAGTTCTTC.

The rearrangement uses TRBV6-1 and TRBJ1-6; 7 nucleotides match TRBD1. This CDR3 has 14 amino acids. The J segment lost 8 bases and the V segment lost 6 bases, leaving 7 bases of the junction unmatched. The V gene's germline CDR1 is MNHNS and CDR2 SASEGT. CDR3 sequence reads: CASSMTGWDSPLHF. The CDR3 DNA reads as TGTGCCAGCAGCATGACAGGGTGGGATTCACCCCTCCACTTT.

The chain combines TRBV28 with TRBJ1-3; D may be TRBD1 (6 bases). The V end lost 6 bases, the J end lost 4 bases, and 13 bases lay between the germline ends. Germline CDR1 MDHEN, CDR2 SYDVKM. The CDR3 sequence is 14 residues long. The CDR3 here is CASRTGSRGNTIYF. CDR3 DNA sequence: TGTGCCAGCAGAACAGGGTCGCGCGGAAACACCATATATTTT.

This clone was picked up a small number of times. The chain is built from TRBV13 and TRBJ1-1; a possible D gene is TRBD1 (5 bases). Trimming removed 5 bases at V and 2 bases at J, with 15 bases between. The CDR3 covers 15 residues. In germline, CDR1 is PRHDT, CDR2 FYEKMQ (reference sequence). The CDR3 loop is CASSPEAGLNTEAFF. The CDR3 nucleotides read TGTGCCAGCAGCCCAGAGGCAGGGTTAAACACTGAAGCTTTCTTT. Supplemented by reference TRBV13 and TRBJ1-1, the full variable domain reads AAGVIQSPRHLIKEKRETATLKCYPIPRHDTVYWYQQGPGQDPQFLISFYEKMQSDKGSIPDRFSAQQFSDYHSELNMSSLELGDSALYFCASSPEAGLNTEAFFGQGTRLTVV.

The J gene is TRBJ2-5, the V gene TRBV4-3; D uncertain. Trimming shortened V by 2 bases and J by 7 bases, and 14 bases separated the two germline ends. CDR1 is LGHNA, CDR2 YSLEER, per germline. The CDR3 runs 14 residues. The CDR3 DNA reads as TGCGCCAGCAGCCAACAGACTTTCCCCCCGACCCAGTACTTC. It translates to CASSQQTFPPTQYF.

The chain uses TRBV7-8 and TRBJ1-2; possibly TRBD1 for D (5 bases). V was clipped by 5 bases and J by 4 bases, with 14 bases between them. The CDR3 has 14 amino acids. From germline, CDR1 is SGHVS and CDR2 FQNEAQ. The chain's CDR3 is CASSQWEGLYGYTF. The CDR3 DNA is TGTGCCAGCAGCCAATGGGAGGGGCTCTATGGCTACACCTTC.

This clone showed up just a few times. CDR3 in DNA: TGTGCCAGCCGGCCAGGGTTGTTACAAGAGACCCAGTACTTC. Its protein is CASRPGLLQETQYF. The rearrangement uses TRBV2 and TRBJ2-5, with D perhaps TRBD1 (5 bases). Germline V lookup: CDR1 SNHLY, CDR2 FYNNEI. The V and J ends lost 8 bases and 2 bases respectively, with 15 bases between them. The CDR3 spans 14 residues.

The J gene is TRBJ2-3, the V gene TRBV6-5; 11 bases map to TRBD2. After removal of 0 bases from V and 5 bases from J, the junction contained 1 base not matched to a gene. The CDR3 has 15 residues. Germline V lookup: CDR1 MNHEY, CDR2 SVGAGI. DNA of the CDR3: TGTGCCAGCAGTTACTCGGGGACTAGCGGAGATACGCAGTATTTT. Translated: CASSYSGTSGDTQYF.

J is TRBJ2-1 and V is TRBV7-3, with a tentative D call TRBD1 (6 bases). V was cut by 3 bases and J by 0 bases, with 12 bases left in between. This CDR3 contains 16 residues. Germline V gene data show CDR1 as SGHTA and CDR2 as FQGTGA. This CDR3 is CASSLGAGSSYNEQFF. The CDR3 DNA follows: TGTGCCAGCAGCTTGGGGGCAGGAAGCTCCTACAATGAGCAGTTCTTC.

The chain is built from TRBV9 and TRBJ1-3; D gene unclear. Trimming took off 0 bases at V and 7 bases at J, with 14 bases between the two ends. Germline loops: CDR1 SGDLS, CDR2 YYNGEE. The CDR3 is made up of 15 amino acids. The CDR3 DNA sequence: TGTGCCAGCAGCGTAGGAGGATATGCGGGGAACACCATATATTTT. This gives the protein CASSVGGYAGNTIYF.

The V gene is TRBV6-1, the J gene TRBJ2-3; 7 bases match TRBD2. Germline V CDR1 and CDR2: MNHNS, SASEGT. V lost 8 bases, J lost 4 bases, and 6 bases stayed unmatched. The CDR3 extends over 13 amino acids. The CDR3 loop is CASSAGVADTQYF. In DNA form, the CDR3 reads TGTGCCAGCTCTGCGGGAGTGGCAGATACGCAGTATTTT.

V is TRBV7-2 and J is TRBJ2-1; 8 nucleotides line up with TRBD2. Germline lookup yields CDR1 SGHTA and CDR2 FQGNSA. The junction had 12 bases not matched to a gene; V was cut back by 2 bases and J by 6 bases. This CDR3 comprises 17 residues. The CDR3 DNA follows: TGTGCCAGCAGCTTAATGGCTAGCGGGCCGCGGACCAATGAGCAGTTCTTC. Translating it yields CASSLMASGPRTNEQFF.

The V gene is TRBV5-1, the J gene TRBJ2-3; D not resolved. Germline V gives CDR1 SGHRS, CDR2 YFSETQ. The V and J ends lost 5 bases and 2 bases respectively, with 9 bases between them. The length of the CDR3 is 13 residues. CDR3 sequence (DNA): TGCGCCAGCAGTGACTCGTACACAGATACGCAGTATTTT. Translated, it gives CASSDSYTDTQYF.